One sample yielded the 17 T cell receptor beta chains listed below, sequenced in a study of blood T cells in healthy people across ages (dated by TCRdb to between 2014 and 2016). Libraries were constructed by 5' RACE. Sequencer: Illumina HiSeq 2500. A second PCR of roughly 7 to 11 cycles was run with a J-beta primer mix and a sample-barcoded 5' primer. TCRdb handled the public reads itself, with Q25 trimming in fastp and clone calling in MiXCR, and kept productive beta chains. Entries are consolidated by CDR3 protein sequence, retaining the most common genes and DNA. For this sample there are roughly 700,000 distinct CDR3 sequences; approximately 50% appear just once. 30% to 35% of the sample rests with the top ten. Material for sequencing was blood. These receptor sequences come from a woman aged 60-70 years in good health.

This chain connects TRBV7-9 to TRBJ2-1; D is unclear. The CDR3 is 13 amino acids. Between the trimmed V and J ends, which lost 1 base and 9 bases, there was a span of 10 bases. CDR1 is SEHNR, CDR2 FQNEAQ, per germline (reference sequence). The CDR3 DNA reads TGTGCCAGCAGCTTAGTGGTGCTAGGTGAGCAGTTCTTC. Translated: CASSLVVLGEQFF.

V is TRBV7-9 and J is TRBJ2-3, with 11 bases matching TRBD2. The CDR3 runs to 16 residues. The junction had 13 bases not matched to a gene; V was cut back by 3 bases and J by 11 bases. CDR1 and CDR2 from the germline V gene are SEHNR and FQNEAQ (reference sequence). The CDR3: CASSFGGGLAETLQYF. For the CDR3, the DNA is TGTGCCAGCAGCTTTGGGGGGGGACTAGCGGAAACACTGCAGTATTTT. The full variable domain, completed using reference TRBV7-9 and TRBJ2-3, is DTGVSQNPRHKITKRGQNVTFRCDPISEHNRLYWYRQTLGQGPEFLTYFQNEAQLEKSRLLSDRFSAERPKGSFSTLEIQRTEQGDSAMYLCASSFGGGLAETLQYFGPGTRLTVL.

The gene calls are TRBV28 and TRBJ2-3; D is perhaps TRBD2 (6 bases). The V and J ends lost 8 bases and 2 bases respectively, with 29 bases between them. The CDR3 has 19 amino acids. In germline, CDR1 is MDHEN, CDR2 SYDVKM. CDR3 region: CASLPDYLPHSDVTDTQYF. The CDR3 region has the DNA TGTGCCAGCTTGCCGGACTACCTCCCTCATAGCGATGTCACAGATACGCAGTATTTT. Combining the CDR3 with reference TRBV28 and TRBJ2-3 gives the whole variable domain DVKVTQSSRYLVKRTGEKVFLECVQDMDHENMFWYRQDPGLGLRLIYFSYDVKMKEKGDIPEGYSVSREKKERFSLILESASTNQTSMYLCASLPDYLPHSDVTDTQYFGPGTRLTVL.

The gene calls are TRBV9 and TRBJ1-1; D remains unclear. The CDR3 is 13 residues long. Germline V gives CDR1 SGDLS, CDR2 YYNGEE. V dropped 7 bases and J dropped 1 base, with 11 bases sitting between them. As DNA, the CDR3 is TGTGCCAGCTCGGGCCCGGGGAACACTGAAGCTTTCTTT. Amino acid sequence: CASSGPGNTEAFF.

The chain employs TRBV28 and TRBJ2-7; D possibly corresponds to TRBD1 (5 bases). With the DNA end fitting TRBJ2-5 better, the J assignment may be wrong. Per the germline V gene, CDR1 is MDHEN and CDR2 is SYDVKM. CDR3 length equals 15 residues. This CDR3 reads CASSLAGQVVETQYF. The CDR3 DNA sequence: TGTGCCAGCAGTTTAGCAGGGCAAGTAGTGGAGACCCAGTACTTC.

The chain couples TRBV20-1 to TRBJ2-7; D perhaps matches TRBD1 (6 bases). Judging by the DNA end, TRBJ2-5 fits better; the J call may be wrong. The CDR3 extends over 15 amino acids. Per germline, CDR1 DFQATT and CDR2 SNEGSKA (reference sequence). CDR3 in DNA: TGCAGTGCTAGAGATTGGGGCACAGGGACGGAGACCCAGTACTTC. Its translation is CSARDWGTGTETQYF.

The CDR3 region has the DNA TGCGCCAGCAGCCAAGATAGGACAGGGTCGGGCTACGAGCAGTACTTC. This encodes CASSQDRTGSGYEQYF. The chain combines TRBV4-3 with TRBJ2-7, with TRBD1 matching over 8 bases. The length of the CDR3 is 16 residues. After removal of 0 bases from V and 3 bases from J, the junction contained 7 bases not matched to a gene. CDR1 is LGHNA and CDR2 is YSLEER in the germline V gene.

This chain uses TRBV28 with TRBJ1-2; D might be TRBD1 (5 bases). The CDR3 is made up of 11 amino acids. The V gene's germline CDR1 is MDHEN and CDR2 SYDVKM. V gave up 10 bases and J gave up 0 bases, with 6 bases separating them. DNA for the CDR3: TGTGCCACCAGGGCTAACTATGGCTACACCTTC. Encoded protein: CATRANYGYTF.

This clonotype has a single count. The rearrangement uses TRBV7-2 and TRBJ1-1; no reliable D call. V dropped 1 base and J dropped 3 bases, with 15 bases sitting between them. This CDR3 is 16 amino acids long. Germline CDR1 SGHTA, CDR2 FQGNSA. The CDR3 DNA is TGTGCCAGCAGCTTAGAGGGAAGGCCACACCACACTGAAGCTTTCTTT. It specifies CASSLEGRPHHTEAFF.

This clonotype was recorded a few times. CDR3 sequence (DNA): TGTGCCAGCAGCACTAGGGACCCCTCCAAAACTAACTATGGCTACACCTTC. Protein product: CASSTRDPSKTNYGYTF. The J gene is TRBJ1-2, the V gene TRBV7-2, with D possibly matching TRBD1 (5 bases). From germline, CDR1 is SGHTA and CDR2 FQGNSA. V was trimmed by 5 bases and J by 0 bases, leaving 19 bases between them. This CDR3 comprises 17 residues. Full variable domain (remainder filled in from reference TRBV7-2 and TRBJ1-2): GAGVSQSPSNKVTEKGKDVELRCDPISGHTALYWYRQSLGQGLEFLIYFQGNSAPDKSGLPSDRFSAERTGGSVSTLTIQRTQQEDSAVYLCASSTRDPSKTNYGYTFGSGTRLTVV.

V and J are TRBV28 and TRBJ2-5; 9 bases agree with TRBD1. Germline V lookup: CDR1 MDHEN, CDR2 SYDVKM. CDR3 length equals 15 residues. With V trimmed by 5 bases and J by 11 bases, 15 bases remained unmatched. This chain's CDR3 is CASSPGQGRRPRQYF. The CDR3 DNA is TGTGCCAGCAGTCCTGGACAGGGGCGCCGTCCACGGCAGTACTTC.

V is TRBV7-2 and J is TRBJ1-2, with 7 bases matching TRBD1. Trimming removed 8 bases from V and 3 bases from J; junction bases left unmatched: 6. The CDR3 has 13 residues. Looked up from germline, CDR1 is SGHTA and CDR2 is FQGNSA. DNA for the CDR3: TGTGCCAGCGCCCAGGGGGGGTACTATGGCTACACCTTC. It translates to CASAQGGYYGYTF.

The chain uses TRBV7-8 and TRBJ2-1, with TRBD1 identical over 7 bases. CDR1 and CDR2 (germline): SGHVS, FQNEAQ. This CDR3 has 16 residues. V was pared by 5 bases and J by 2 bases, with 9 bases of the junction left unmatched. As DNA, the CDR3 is TGTGCCAGCAGCCGAAGGGGACAGAATACCTACAATGAGCAGTTCTTC. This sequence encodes CASSRRGQNTYNEQFF.

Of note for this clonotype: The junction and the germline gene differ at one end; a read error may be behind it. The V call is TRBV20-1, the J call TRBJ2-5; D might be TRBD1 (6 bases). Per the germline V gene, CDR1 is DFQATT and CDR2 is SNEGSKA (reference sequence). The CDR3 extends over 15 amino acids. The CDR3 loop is CSARGGKGRHNEQYF. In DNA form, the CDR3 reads TGCAGTGCAAGAGGGGGAAAAGGGCGCCACAATGAGCAGTACTTC.

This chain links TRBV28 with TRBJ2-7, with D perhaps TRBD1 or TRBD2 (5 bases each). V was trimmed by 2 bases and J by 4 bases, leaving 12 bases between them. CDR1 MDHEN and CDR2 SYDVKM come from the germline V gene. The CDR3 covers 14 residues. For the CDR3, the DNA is TGTGCCAGCAGTTTACCGGGACCAAGATACGAGCAGTACTTC. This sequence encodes CASSLPGPRYEQYF.

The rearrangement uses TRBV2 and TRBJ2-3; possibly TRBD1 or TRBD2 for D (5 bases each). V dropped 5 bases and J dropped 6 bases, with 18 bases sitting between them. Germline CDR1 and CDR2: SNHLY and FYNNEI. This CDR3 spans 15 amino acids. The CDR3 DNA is TGTGCCAGCAGTCCCCCGGGGCCCTCTATGGATACGCAGTATTTT. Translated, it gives CASSPPGPSMDTQYF.

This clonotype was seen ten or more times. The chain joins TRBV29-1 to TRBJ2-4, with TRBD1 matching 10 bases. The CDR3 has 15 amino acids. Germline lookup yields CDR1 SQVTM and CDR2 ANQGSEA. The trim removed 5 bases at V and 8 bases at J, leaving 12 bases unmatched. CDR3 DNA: TGCAGCGTTTCCAAGGCACGGGGACAGGGGTACATTCAGTACTTC. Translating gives CSVSKARGQGYIQYF.